This T cell receptor (beta chain) was recorded in a study of cytomegalovirus exposure and HLA in healthy donors. Clones were sequenced by immunoSEQ multiplex PCR, and TCRdb holds only the in-frame ones, with some missing. The sample holds about 120,000 clones, 95% to 96% seen once. As concerns this clone: Its antigen is unknown.

Germline lookup yields CDR1 MDHEN and CDR2 SYDVKM. V trimming: 5 bases; J trimming: 8 bases; junction bases outside the gene matches: 11. The CDR3 sequence is 14 residues long. Findings and caveats of the study: According to the study, roughly 180 TCR beta chains were cytomegalovirus-associated. In vitro experiments confirmed that a few CMV-associated chains were specific for CMV antigens. Cytomegalovirus status, reportedly, was diagnosed with high specificity and sensitivity by the classifier.

The sequenced sample was PBMCs. The TCR sequence derives from a man between 18 and 35 years old in good health and CMV-seronegative. The chain carries TRBV28 and TRBJ2-5; 7 bases match TRBD1. The CDR3 reads CASSPSGTVRTQYF. CDR3 in DNA: TGTGCCAGCAGTCCCTCCGGGACAGTGAGAACCCAGTACTTC.